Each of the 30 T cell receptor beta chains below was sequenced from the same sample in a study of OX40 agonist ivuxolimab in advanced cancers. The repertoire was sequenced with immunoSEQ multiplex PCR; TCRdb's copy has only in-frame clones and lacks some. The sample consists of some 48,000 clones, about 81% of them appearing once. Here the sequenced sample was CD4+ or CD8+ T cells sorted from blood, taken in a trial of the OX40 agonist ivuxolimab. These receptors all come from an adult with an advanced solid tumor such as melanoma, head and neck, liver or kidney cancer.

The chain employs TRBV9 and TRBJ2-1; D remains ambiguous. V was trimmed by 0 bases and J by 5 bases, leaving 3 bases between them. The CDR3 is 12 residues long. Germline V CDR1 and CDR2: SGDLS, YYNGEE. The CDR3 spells CASSVDNNEQFF. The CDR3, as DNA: TGTGCCAGCAGCGTAGACAACAATGAGCAGTTCTTC. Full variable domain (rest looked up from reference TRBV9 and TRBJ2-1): DSGVTQTPKHLITATGQRVTLRCSPRSGDLSVYWYQQSLDQGLQFLIQYYNGEERAKGNILERFSAQQFPDLHSELNLSSLELGDSALYFCASSVDNNEQFFGPGTRLTVL.

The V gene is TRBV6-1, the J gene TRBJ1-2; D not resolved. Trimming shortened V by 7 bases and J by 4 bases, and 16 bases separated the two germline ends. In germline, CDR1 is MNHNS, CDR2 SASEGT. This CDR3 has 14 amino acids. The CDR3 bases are TGTGCCAGCATGCGGGAGCGGGCTGCCTATGGCTACACCTTC. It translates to CASMRERAAYGYTF.

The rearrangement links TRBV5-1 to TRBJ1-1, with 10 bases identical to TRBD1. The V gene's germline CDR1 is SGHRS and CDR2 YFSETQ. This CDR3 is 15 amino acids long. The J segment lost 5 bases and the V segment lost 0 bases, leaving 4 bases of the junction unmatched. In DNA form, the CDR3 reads TGCGCCAGCAGCTTGGATGGGACAGGGGAGACTGAAGCTTTCTTT. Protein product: CASSLDGTGETEAFF.

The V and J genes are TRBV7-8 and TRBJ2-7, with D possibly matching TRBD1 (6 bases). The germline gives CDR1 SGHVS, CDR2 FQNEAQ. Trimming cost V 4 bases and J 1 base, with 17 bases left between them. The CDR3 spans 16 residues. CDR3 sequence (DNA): TGTGCCAGCAGCTCGTCCGGGACACCCACTTCCTACGAGCAGTACTTC. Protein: CASSSSGTPTSYEQYF.

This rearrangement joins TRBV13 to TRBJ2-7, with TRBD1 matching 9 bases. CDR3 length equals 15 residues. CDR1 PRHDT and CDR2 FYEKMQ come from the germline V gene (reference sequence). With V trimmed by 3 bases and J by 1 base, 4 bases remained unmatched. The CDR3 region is CASSFPTGGSYEQYF. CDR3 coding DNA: TGTGCCAGCAGCTTTCCGACAGGGGGTTCCTACGAGCAGTACTTC.

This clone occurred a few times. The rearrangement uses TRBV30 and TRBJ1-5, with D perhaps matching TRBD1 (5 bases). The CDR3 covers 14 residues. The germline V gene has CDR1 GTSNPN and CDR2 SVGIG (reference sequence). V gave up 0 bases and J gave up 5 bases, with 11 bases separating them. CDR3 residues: CAWSVPRVYQPQHF. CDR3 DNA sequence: TGTGCCTGGAGTGTACCCAGGGTTTATCAGCCCCAGCATTTT.

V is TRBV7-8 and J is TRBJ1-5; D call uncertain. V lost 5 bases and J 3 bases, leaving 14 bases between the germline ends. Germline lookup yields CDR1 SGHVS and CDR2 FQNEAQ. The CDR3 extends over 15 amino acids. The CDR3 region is CASSQVTGFNQPQHF. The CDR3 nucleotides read TGTGCCAGCAGCCAAGTAACGGGGTTCAATCAGCCCCAGCATTTT.

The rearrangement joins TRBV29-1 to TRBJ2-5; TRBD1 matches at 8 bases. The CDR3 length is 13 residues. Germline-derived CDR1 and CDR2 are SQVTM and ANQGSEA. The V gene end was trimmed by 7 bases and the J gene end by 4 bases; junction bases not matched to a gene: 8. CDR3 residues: CSALGQGGETQYF. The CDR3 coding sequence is TGCAGCGCCCTCGGACAGGGCGGAGAGACCCAGTACTTC.

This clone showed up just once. CDR3 DNA: TGTGCCAGCAGCTTAGATCTCCTAAGCTCTGGAAACACCATATATTTT. As protein: CASSLDLLSSGNTIYF. The chain joins TRBV11-2 to TRBJ1-3; D gene unclear. The germline V and J ends were trimmed by 0 bases and 0 bases, with 9 bases remaining between them. The germline CDR1 and CDR2 sequences are SGHAT and FQNNGV. The CDR3 is 16 amino acids. Drawing the rest from reference TRBV11-2 and TRBJ1-3, the complete variable domain is EAGVAQSPRYKIIEKRQSVAFWCNPISGHATLYWYQQILGQGPKLLIQFQNNGVVDDSQLPKDRFSAERLKGVDSTLKIQPAKLEDSAVYLCASSLDLLSSGNTIYFGEGSWLTVV.

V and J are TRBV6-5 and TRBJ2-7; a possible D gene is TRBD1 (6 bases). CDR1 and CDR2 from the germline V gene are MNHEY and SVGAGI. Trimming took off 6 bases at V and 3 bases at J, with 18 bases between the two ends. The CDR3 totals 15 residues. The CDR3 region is CASSSTGLGDYEQYF. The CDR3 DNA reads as TGTGCCAGCAGCTCAACAGGGTTGGGGGACTACGAGCAGTACTTC.

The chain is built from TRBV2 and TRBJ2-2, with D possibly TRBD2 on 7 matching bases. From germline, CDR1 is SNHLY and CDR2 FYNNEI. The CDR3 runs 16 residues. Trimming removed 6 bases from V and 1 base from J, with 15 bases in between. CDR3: CASRVGGLRNTGELFF. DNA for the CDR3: TGTGCCAGCAGGGTCGGGGGGCTTAGGAACACCGGGGAGCTGTTTTTT.

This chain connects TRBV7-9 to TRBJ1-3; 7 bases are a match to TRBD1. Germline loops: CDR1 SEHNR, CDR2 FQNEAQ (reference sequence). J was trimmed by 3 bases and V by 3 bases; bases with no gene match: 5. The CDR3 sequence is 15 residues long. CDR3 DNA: TGTGCCAGCAGCTTCGACAGGGAACGTGGAAACACCATATATTTT. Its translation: CASSFDRERGNTIYF.

The DNA of the CDR3 is TGTGCTAGTGGTTTGGGCAGCACAGATACGCAGTATTTT. Its protein is CASGLGSTDTQYF. The chain has TRBV12-5 and TRBJ2-3; D ambiguous. The length of the CDR3 is 13 residues. The V gene's germline CDR1 is LGHNT and CDR2 FRNRAP. The ends were cut back, 1 base at V and 0 bases at J, with 2 bases in the middle. The whole variable domain, filled in from reference TRBV12-5 and TRBJ2-3, reads DARVTQTPRHKVTEMGQEVTMRCQPILGHNTVFWYRQTMMQGLELLAYFRNRAPLDDSGMPKDRFSAEMPDATLATLKIQPSEPRDSAVYFCASGLGSTDTQYFGPGTRLTVL.

CDR3 DNA sequence: TGCGCCAGCAGCTTGGACGGCCAAATCTCTGGAAACACCATATATTTT. This sequence encodes CASSLDGQISGNTIYF. V gene TRBV5-1 combines with J gene TRBJ1-3; D ambiguous. Between the trimmed V and J ends, which lost 0 bases and 0 bases, there was a span of 10 bases. This CDR3 is built from 16 residues. Germline loops: CDR1 SGHRS, CDR2 YFSETQ.

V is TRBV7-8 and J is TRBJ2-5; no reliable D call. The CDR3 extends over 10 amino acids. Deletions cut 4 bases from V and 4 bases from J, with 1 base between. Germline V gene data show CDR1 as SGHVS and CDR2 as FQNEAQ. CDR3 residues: CASSSETQYF. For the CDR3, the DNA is TGTGCCAGCAGCTCAGAGACCCAGTACTTC.

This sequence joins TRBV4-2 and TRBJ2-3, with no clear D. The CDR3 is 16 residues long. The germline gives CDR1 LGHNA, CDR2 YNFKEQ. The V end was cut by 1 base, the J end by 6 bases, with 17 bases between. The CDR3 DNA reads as TGTGCCAGCAGCCAAGTTGGAAGCCCCTCAGCTGATACGCAGTATTTT. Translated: CASSQVGSPSADTQYF.

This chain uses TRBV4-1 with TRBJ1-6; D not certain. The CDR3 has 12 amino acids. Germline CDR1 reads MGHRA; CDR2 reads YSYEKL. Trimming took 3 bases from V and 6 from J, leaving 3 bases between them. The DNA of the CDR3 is TGCGCCAGCAGCCAGATTAATTCACCCCTCCACTTT. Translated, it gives CASSQINSPLHF.

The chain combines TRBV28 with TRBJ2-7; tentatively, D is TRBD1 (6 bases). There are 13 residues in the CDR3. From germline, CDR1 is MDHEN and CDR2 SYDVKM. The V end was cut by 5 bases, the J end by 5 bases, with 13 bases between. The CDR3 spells CASSHYRVDEQYF. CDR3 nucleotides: TGTGCCAGCAGTCACTACAGGGTGGACGAGCAGTACTTC.

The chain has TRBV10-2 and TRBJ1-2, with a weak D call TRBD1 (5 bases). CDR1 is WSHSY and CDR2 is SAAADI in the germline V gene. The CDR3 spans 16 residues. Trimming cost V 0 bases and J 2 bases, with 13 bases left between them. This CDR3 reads CASSESLGRTNYGYTF. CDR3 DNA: TGCGCCAGCAGTGAGTCGTTGGGGCGGACCAACTATGGCTACACCTTC.

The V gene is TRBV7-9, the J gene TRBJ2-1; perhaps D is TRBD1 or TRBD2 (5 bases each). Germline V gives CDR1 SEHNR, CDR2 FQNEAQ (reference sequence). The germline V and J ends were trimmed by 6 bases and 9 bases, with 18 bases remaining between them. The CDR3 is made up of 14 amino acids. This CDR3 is CASSLGALGTEQFF. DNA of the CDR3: TGTGCCAGCAGTCTAGGGGCGCTGGGGACTGAGCAGTTCTTC. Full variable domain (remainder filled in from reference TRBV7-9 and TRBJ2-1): DTGVSQNPRHKITKRGQNVTFRCDPISEHNRLYWYRQTLGQGPEFLTYFQNEAQLEKSRLLSDRFSAERPKGSFSTLEIQRTEQGDSAMYLCASSLGALGTEQFFGPGTRLTVL.

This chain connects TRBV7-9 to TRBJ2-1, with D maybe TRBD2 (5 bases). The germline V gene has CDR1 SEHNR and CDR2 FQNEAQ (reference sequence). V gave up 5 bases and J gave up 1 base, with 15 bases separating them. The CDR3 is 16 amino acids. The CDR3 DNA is TGTGCCAGCAGCCCCCTGAGAGGAGGTTCCTACAATGAGCAGTTCTTC. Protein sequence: CASSPLRGGSYNEQFF.

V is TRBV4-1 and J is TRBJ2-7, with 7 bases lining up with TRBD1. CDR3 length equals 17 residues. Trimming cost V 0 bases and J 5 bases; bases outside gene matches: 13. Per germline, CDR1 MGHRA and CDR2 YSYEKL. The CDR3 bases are TGCGCCAGCAGCCAAGAAGGTTCGAAGGGGGCATCCGACGAGCAGTACTTC. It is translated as CASSQEGSKGASDEQYF.

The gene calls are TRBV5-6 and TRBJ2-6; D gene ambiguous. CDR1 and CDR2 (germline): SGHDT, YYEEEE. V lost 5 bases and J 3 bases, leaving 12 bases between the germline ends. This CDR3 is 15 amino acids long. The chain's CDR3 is CASSSLSGGANVLTF. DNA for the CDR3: TGTGCCAGCAGTTCGCTGTCAGGTGGGGCCAACGTCCTGACTTTC.

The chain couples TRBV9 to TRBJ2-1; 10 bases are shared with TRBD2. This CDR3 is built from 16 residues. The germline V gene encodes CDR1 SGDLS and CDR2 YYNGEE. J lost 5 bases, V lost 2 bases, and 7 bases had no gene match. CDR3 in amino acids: CASSVPRTSGNNEQFF. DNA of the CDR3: TGTGCCAGCAGCGTCCCTAGGACTAGCGGAAACAATGAGCAGTTCTTC.

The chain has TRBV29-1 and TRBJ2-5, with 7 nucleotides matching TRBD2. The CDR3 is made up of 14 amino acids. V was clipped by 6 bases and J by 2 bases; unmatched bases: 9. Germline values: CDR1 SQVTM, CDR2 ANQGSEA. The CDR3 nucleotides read TGCAGCGTAGCCGGGGGGTGGGCTCAAGAGACCCAGTACTTC. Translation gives CSVAGGWAQETQYF.

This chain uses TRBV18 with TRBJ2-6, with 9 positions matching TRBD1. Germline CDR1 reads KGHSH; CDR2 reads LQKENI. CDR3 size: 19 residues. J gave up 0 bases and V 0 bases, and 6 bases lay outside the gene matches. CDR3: CASSPPVGTGISGANVLTF. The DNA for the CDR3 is TGTGCCAGCTCACCACCGGTCGGGACAGGGATCTCTGGGGCCAACGTCCTGACTTTC.

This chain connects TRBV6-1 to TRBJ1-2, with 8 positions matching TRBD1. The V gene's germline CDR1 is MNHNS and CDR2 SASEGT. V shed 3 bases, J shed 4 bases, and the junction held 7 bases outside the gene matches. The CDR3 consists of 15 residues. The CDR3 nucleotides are TGTGCCAGCAGTGACGGACAGGGAGCGTCCTATGGCTACACCTTC. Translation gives CASSDGQGASYGYTF.

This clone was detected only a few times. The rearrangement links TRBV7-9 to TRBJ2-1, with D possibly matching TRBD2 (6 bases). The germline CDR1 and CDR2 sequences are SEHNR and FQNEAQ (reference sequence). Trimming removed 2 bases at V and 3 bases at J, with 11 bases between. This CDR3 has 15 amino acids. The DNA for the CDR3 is TGTGCCAGCAGCTTAACGCGGGGAATCTACAATGAGCAGTTCTTC. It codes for CASSLTRGIYNEQFF.

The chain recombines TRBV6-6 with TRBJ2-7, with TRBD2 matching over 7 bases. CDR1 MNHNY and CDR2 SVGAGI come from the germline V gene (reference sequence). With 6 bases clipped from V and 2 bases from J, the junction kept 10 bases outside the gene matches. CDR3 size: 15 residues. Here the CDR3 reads CASSPSRGGAYEQYF. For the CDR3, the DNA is TGTGCCAGCAGCCCTTCTCGTGGGGGGGCCTACGAGCAGTACTTC.

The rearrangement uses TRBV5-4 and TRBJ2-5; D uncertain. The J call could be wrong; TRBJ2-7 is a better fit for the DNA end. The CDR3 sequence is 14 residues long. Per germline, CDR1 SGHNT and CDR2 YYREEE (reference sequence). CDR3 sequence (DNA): TGTGCCAGCAGCTTGGGCCAGCGCTCCTACGAGCAGTACTTC. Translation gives CASSLGQRSYEQYF.